These 23 T cell receptor beta chains were sequenced from one sample in a study of shared clonotypes between healthy human individuals. The method was immunoSEQ multiplex PCR; TCRdb's version includes in-frame clones alone and lacks a portion of them. The sample carries about 2.2 million clones, around 95% recorded once. Terminally differentiated effector memory CD45RA+ cells were excluded by CCR7 positive selection of CD45RO-negative cells. The specimen was naive CD8+ T cells from PBMCs. The receptors originated from a man in his late teens or twenties in good health. Some clones in this sample may be carry-over from other donors' samples.

This rearrangement joins TRBV11-1 to TRBJ2-1; maybe TRBD2 (6 bases). V shed 1 base and J shed 0 bases, with 7 bases lying between them. Germline values: CDR1 SGHAT, CDR2 FQDESV (reference sequence). The CDR3 length is 15 residues. In DNA, the CDR3 is TGTGCCAGCAGCTTAGACGGGAGCTCCTACAATGAGCAGTTCTTC. Translated, it gives CASSLDGSSYNEQFF. Combining the CDR3 with reference TRBV11-1 and TRBJ2-1 gives the whole variable domain EAEVAQSPRYKITEKSQAVAFWCDPISGHATLYWYRQILGQGPELLVQFQDESVVDDSQLPKDRFSAERLKGVDSTLKIQPAELGDSAMYLCASSLDGSSYNEQFFGPGTRLTVL.

The chain carries TRBV28 and TRBJ2-3; TRBD2 might be the D (5 bases). V was shortened by 5 bases and J by 1 base, with 16 bases between the two germline ends. The CDR3 extends over 16 amino acids. Germline CDR1 and CDR2: MDHEN and SYDVKM. The CDR3 reads CASSPQTLLGTDTQYF. The CDR3 region has the DNA TGTGCCAGCAGTCCACAGACCCTACTAGGCACAGATACGCAGTATTTT.

The chain recombines TRBV7-6 with TRBJ2-7; maybe TRBD2 (5 bases). CDR1 SGHVS and CDR2 FNYEAQ come from the germline V gene. This CDR3 has 14 amino acids. Between the trimmed V and J ends, which lost 2 bases and 2 bases, there was a span of 10 bases. The DNA for the CDR3 is TGTGCCAGCAGCTTAAGCAGCGGCCCCTACGAGCAGTACTTC. Translation gives CASSLSSGPYEQYF.

The chain uses TRBV28 and TRBJ1-5, with 7 bases aligning to TRBD1. There are 15 residues in the CDR3. V was pared by 6 bases and J by 3 bases, with 8 bases of the junction left unmatched. CDR1 MDHEN and CDR2 SYDVKM come from the germline V gene. CDR3 protein: CASRGPGQLNQPQHF. The DNA of the CDR3 is TGTGCCAGCAGAGGGCCGGGACAGCTCAATCAGCCCCAGCATTTT.

The chain joins TRBV6-5 to TRBJ2-3; D ambiguous. The V end was cut by 6 bases, the J end by 4 bases, with 8 bases between. The V gene's germline CDR1 is MNHEY and CDR2 SVGAGI. The CDR3 totals 12 residues. The CDR3, as DNA: TGTGCCAGCAGCCCCGGGCCAGATACGCAGTATTTT. This gives the protein CASSPGPDTQYF.

This sequence joins TRBV9 and TRBJ1-1; D remains ambiguous. Between the trimmed V and J ends, which lost 0 bases and 4 bases, there was a span of 10 bases. Germline-derived CDR1 and CDR2 are SGDLS and YYNGEE. The CDR3 is 14 residues long. In DNA form, the CDR3 reads TGTGCCAGCAGCGTAGCTGACATTCTCACTGAAGCTTTCTTT. This codes for CASSVADILTEAFF.

The V gene is TRBV7-9, the J gene TRBJ2-7; 11 bases are shared with TRBD2. The CDR3 contains 18 residues. Per germline, CDR1 SEHNR and CDR2 FQNEAQ (reference sequence). With 0 bases clipped from V and 4 bases from J, the junction kept 11 bases outside the gene matches. CDR3 sequence (DNA): TGTGCCAGCAGCTTAGCTGTGCTAGCGGGAGGAACCAGGTACGAGCAGTACTTC. Encoded protein: CASSLAVLAGGTRYEQYF.

The V and J genes are TRBV29-1 and TRBJ2-7, with TRBD2 as a possible D gene (5 bases). Trimming took off 6 bases at V and 5 bases at J, with 17 bases between the two ends. Germline CDR1 is SQVTM and CDR2 is ANQGSEA. This CDR3 comprises 13 residues. CDR3 DNA sequence: TGCAGCGTCTTGGGAGTAGGGCTCCACGAGCAGTACTTC. Translated: CSVLGVGLHEQYF.

This clone was detected once. The CDR3 nucleotides read TGCGCCAGCAGCTCCTTCGGGGGAGGGGATACCTACGAGCAGTACTTC. Translated: CASSSFGGGDTYEQYF. The chain combines TRBV5-1 with TRBJ2-7; 7 bases line up with TRBD2. This CDR3 has 16 amino acids. Germline assignment: CDR1 SGHRS and CDR2 YFSETQ. With 3 bases clipped from V and 2 bases from J, the junction kept 11 bases outside the gene matches. Full variable domain (rest looked up from reference TRBV5-1 and TRBJ2-7): KAGVTQTPRYLIKTRGQQVTLSCSPISGHRSVSWYQQTPGQGLQFLFEYFSETQRNKGNFPGRFSGRQFSNSRSEMNVSTLELGDSALYLCASSSFGGGDTYEQYFGPGTRLTVT.

The chain is built from TRBV18 and TRBJ2-7; 12 nucleotides agree with TRBD1. The V gene's germline CDR1 is KGHSH and CDR2 LQKENI. The J segment lost 7 bases and the V segment lost 6 bases, leaving 10 bases of the junction unmatched. The CDR3 is 15 residues long. Here the CDR3 DNA reads TGTGCCAGCTCTGCCCGGGACAGGGGGCAGAGTGAGCAGTACTTC. It encodes CASSARDRGQSEQYF.

The rearrangement links TRBV6-6 to TRBJ2-5; D is uncertain. The CDR3 is 13 amino acids. Between the trimmed V and J ends, which lost 2 bases and 5 bases, there was a span of 9 bases. Germline V gives CDR1 MNHNY, CDR2 SVGAGI (reference sequence). CDR3 in amino acids: CASSYLERETQYF. CDR3 in DNA: TGTGCCAGCAGTTACCTAGAAAGGGAGACCCAGTACTTC.

V gene TRBV21-1 combines with J gene TRBJ1-5; no check of the table's D call, TRBD1, against the DNA was made. TRBV21-1 represents a pseudogene. The CDR3 is 14 residues long. The CDR3 sequence: CASIADRVHQPQHF. The DNA of the CDR3 is TGTGCCAGCATCGCGGACAGGGTGCACCAGCCCCAGCATTTT.

The chain carries TRBV28 and TRBJ2-3; maybe TRBD1 (6 bases). The germline V and J ends were trimmed by 4 bases and 0 bases, with 20 bases remaining between them. The germline V gene encodes CDR1 MDHEN and CDR2 SYDVKM. The length of the CDR3 is 18 residues. The CDR3 spells CASSSRTALVISTDTQYF. The CDR3 DNA reads as TGTGCCAGCAGTTCCCGGACAGCTCTCGTTATTAGCACAGATACGCAGTATTTT. Complete variable domain (other parts from reference TRBV28 and TRBJ2-3): DVKVTQSSRYLVKRTGEKVFLECVQDMDHENMFWYRQDPGLGLRLIYFSYDVKMKEKGDIPEGYSVSREKKERFSLILESASTNQTSMYLCASSSRTALVISTDTQYFGPGTRLTVL.

This clone was seen only a few times. The V gene is TRBV27, the J gene TRBJ1-1; D is possibly TRBD1 (6 bases). Looked up from germline, CDR1 is MNHEY and CDR2 is SMNVEV (reference sequence). V gave up 7 bases and J gave up 3 bases, with 12 bases separating them. CDR3 size: 13 residues. The CDR3, as DNA: TGTGCCAGCAAGGGGGTTTTGGACACTGAAGCTTTCTTT. Residues: CASKGVLDTEAFF.

The chain recombines TRBV4-3 with TRBJ1-2; TRBD1 is a possible D gene (6 bases). The V end was cut by 3 bases, the J end by 3 bases, with 14 bases between. The CDR3 is 15 amino acids. CDR1 is LGHNA, CDR2 YSLEER, per germline. For the CDR3, the DNA is TGCGCCAGCAGCCAGGCGGACAGTATGCACTATGGCTACACCTTC. Translated: CASSQADSMHYGYTF.

The chain uses TRBV4-2 and TRBJ2-2; the match to TRBD2 covers 8 bases. Germline CDR1 and CDR2: LGHNA and YNFKEQ. The CDR3 runs to 17 residues. V lost 1 base to trimming and J lost 2 bases; unmatched junction nucleotides: 6. The CDR3 nucleotides read TGTGCCAGCAGCCAAGGCACGGGACTAGTTAACACCGGGGAGCTGTTTTTT. Translation gives CASSQGTGLVNTGELFF.

This chain uses TRBV5-1 with TRBJ1-5; 7 bases map to TRBD1. The CDR3 extends over 15 amino acids. V shed 9 bases, J shed 0 bases, and the junction held 9 bases outside the gene matches. The germline gives CDR1 SGHRS, CDR2 YFSETQ. The CDR3: CAIPRDRLSNQPQHF. CDR3 nucleotide sequence: TGCGCCATCCCCCGGGACAGACTTAGCAATCAGCCCCAGCATTTT.

V is TRBV15 and J is TRBJ1-1; no clear D gene. Germline CDR1 and CDR2: LNHNV and YYDKDF (reference sequence). V was pared by 1 base and J by 8 bases, with 11 bases between. The CDR3 totals 13 residues. The CDR3 nucleotides are TGTGCCACCAGCAGAGCGGCGACAAGCGAAGCTTTCTTT. Translating gives CATSRAATSEAFF.

The gene calls are TRBV7-9 and TRBJ2-5; a weak D match, TRBD2 (5 bases). The CDR3 length is 13 residues. Germline CDR1 and CDR2: SEHNR and FQNEAQ (reference sequence). V was cut by 2 bases and J by 9 bases, with 13 bases left in between. This chain's CDR3 is CASSLTPGRPQYF. Written as DNA, the CDR3 is TGTGCCAGCAGCTTAACCCCGGGGAGACCCCAGTACTTC.

The genes are TRBV19 and TRBJ2-5; D unclear. Germline assignment: CDR1 LNHDA and CDR2 SQIVND (reference sequence). This CDR3 has 16 residues. V dropped 0 bases and J dropped 4 bases, with 15 bases sitting between them. CDR3: CASSIDHTAARETQYF. In DNA form, the CDR3 reads TGTGCCAGTAGTATAGATCATACGGCAGCCAGAGAGACCCAGTACTTC.

The chain has TRBV5-6 and TRBJ1-2; D is unclear. The CDR3 has 14 amino acids. Trimming left V 2 bases short and J 4 bases short, with 12 bases between. Germline V gene data show CDR1 as SGHDT and CDR2 as YYEEEE. CDR3 amino acids: CASSFLKGSYGYTF. The CDR3, as DNA: TGTGCCAGCAGCTTTTTGAAGGGCAGCTATGGCTACACCTTC.

The J gene is TRBJ2-1, the V gene TRBV19; D is possibly TRBD1 or TRBD2 (6 bases each). Germline loops: CDR1 LNHDA, CDR2 SQIVND (reference sequence). The CDR3 runs 14 residues. V was shortened by 4 bases and J by 7 bases, with 14 bases between the two germline ends. The CDR3 nucleotides are TGTGCCAGTAGTACGTTCGGGGGCCGAAATGAGCAGTTCTTC. This encodes CASSTFGGRNEQFF.

The chain uses TRBV2 and TRBJ2-7; D gene unclear. V dropped 4 bases and J dropped 4 bases, with 20 bases sitting between them. CDR3 length equals 16 residues. Per the germline V gene, CDR1 is SNHLY and CDR2 is FYNNEI. CDR3 coding DNA: TGTGCCAGCAGTGGACTTGGAGCCCGGGCTGGTTACGAGCAGTACTTC. It is translated as CASSGLGARAGYEQYF.